Sequencing of this T cell receptor beta chain was carried out in a study of molecular identifiers for immune sequencing clone quantification. Findings and limits, study-wide: Amid around 900,000 naive cells, spiked Jurkat TCR RNA from one cell was reportedly still detectable.

Sorting isolated naive CD8 T cells as CD8+CD4-CCR7+CD45RA+ events. The ends were cut back, 0 bases at V and 4 bases at J, with 16 bases in the middle. The CDR3 consists of 17 residues. The germline CDR1 and CDR2 sequences are LGHNA and YSLEER. TCRdb reprocessed the PCR reads with MiXCR, giving one entry per CDR3 protein. The repertoire holds just under 650,000 distinct CDR3 sequences, 20% seen once, with roughly 0.83% in the top ten. About this clonotype itself: What it recognizes is unknown.

The chain has TRBV4-3 and TRBJ2-1; D possibly corresponds to TRBD2 (6 bases). This TCR came from a human donor in good health. Some libraries in this study had Jurkat cell RNA spiked in. The sample was naive CD8+ T cells from blood, with Jurkat cell RNA spiked in. This sample's subset: FACS-sorted CD8+CD4-CCR7+CD45RA+ naive T cells. As DNA, the CDR3 is TGCGCCAGCAGCCAAGATGGGACTGTCGGGTTTTACAATGAGCAGTTCTTC. It specifies CASSQDGTVGFYNEQFF.